These 27 T cell receptor beta chains originate from one sample sequenced in a study of beta chain features in type 1 diabetes. The isolated RNA, all of it, was reverse transcribed, so expressed TCRB transcripts were what got sequenced. The protocol was immunoSEQ multiplex PCR, while the TCRdb copy is restricted to in-frame clones and leaves out a portion. The data contain 300,000 to 450,000 clones, 10% to 15% of them seen just once; the ten biggest clones take up 0.015% to 0.02%. Input material: naive CD4+ T cells from blood. The receptors were gathered from a man between 18 and 29 years old in good health.

This clone turned up a few times. The J gene is TRBJ1-4, the V gene TRBV11-2, with 9 nucleotides matching TRBD1. Germline V gene sequence: CDR1 SGHAT, CDR2 FQNNGV. Trimming at V came to 5 bases and at J to 6 bases, leaving 1 base not matched to a gene. The CDR3 totals 13 residues. The chain's CDR3 is CASSRDRDEKLFF. CDR3 bases: TGTGCCAGCAGCCGGGACAGGGATGAAAAACTGTTTTTT.

The DNA for the CDR3 is TGTGCCATCAGTGAGTCGGGGGCAGGGGAGTACGAGCAGTACTTC. Translating gives CAISESGAGEYEQYF. The V call is TRBV10-3, the J call TRBJ2-7; TRBD1 is a possible D gene (6 bases). V shed 0 bases and J shed 4 bases, with 13 bases lying between them. This CDR3 is 15 amino acids long. Germline V CDR1 and CDR2: ENHRY, SYGVKD.

V usage is TRBV28 and J usage is TRBJ2-1; weak D call: TRBD2 (5 bases). Trimming shortened V by 6 bases and J by 0 bases, and 9 bases separated the two germline ends. CDR3 length: 14 amino acids. Germline CDR1 is MDHEN and CDR2 is SYDVKM. CDR3 sequence reads: CASSGGFSYNEQFF. CDR3 nucleotide sequence: TGTGCCAGCAGCGGCGGGTTCTCCTACAATGAGCAGTTCTTC.

The chain has TRBV30 and TRBJ2-4; D is perhaps TRBD2 (6 bases). The CDR3 consists of 13 residues. Per the germline V gene, CDR1 is GTSNPN and CDR2 is SVGIG (reference sequence). Trimming stripped 3 bases from V and 1 base from J, with 7 bases between. CDR3 sequence: CAWREGAKNIQYF. CDR3 in DNA: TGTGCCTGGAGGGAGGGTGCCAAAAACATTCAGTACTTC.

The chain combines TRBV7-3 with TRBJ2-3, with 7 bases identical to TRBD2. Germline V lookup: CDR1 SGHTA, CDR2 FQGTGA. V was clipped by 5 bases and J by 4 bases; unmatched bases: 9. CDR3 length: 15 amino acids. This CDR3 reads CASSPRLALADTQYF. Written as DNA, the CDR3 is TGTGCCAGCAGCCCGCGACTAGCTTTGGCAGATACGCAGTATTTT.

The rearrangement links TRBV27 to TRBJ2-3; 10 nucleotides line up with TRBD2. The V gene end was trimmed by 5 bases and the J gene end by 1 base; junction bases not matched to a gene: 3. This CDR3 is 15 amino acids long. The germline V gene has CDR1 MNHEY and CDR2 SMNVEV (reference sequence). The CDR3 DNA follows: TGTGCCAGCAGTAACGGACTAGCGGGCACAGATACGCAGTATTTT. The encoded protein is CASSNGLAGTDTQYF.

There are a few counts of this clone. V gene TRBV9 combines with J gene TRBJ2-7, with TRBD2 matching 7 bases. Germline-derived CDR1 and CDR2 are SGDLS and YYNGEE. Unmatched junction bases numbered 17, after V lost 4 bases and J lost 4 bases. This CDR3 spans 17 amino acids. The CDR3 DNA is TGTGCCAGCAGCACTCGCCCGGAGGGCGGGGGAGTTTACGAGCAGTACTTC. It translates to CASSTRPEGGGVYEQYF.

This clone showed up just a few times. This chain uses TRBV27 with TRBJ2-1; TRBD2 matches 8 bases. Trimming took 5 bases from V and 6 from J; bases not matched to a gene: 6. Germline V gene lookup returns CDR1 MNHEY and CDR2 SMNVEV (reference sequence). The CDR3 is 14 residues long. This CDR3 is CASSTAGAINEQFF. The CDR3 DNA follows: TGTGCCAGCAGTACAGCGGGGGCCATCAATGAGCAGTTCTTC.

This clone occurred a few times. Other DNA sequences in the same sample also yield this CDR3. The gene calls are TRBV28 and TRBJ1-2; D is unresolved. V was shortened by 2 bases and J by 1 base, with 5 bases between the two germline ends. Germline V CDR1 and CDR2: MDHEN, SYDVKM. There are 13 residues in the CDR3. In DNA, the CDR3 is TGTGCCAGCAGTTTAACAGTTAACTATGGCTACACCTTC. Its protein is CASSLTVNYGYTF.

The CDR3 sequence is CAGSGLTDTQYF. The CDR3 nucleotides are TGTGCCGGAAGCGGGCTCACAGATACGCAGTATTTT. The J gene is TRBJ2-3, the V gene TRBV7-2, with D perhaps TRBD2 (6 bases). The V and J ends lost 11 bases and 2 bases respectively, with 11 bases between them. CDR3 size: 12 residues. CDR1 is SGHTA, CDR2 FQGNSA, per germline.

This clone occurred a few times. This chain joins TRBV6-1 and TRBJ2-7; 14 nucleotides align to TRBD2. The CDR3 contains 14 residues. The germline CDR1 and CDR2 sequences are MNHNS and SASEGT. V dropped 6 bases and J dropped 9; count of bases not matched to a gene: 7. CDR3 protein: CASSAGLAGVRQYF. CDR3 nucleotide sequence: TGTGCCAGCAGCGCGGGACTAGCGGGAGTACGGCAGTACTTC.

This clone has a handful of counts. The chain combines TRBV7-3 with TRBJ2-3; TRBD2 agrees at 12 bases. CDR1 and CDR2 (germline): SGHTA, FQGTGA. After removal of 0 bases from V and 4 bases from J, the junction contained 2 bases not matched to a gene. The CDR3 length is 16 residues. As DNA, the CDR3 is TGTGCCAGCAGCTTAACCCTAGCGGGAGGGGCAGATACGCAGTATTTT. Amino acid sequence: CASSLTLAGGADTQYF.

The rearrangement links TRBV4-3 to TRBJ1-2; a possible D gene is TRBD1 (6 bases). Germline values: CDR1 LGHNA, CDR2 YSLEER. The ends were cut back, 4 bases at V and 3 bases at J, with 15 bases in the middle. The CDR3 is made up of 15 amino acids. CDR3 residues: CASSPPGDNYYGYTF. The CDR3 coding sequence is TGCGCCAGCAGCCCCCCCGGGGACAACTACTATGGCTACACCTTC.

This clone was seen a single time. The rearrangement uses TRBV9 and TRBJ2-3, with D possibly matching TRBD2 (6 bases). V lost 0 bases to trimming and J lost 5 bases, with 16 bases between them. This CDR3 is 16 amino acids long. Germline assignment: CDR1 SGDLS and CDR2 YYNGEE. The CDR3 DNA is TGTGCCAGCAGCGTAGAGGTCGGGAGAAGGGTAGATACGCAGTATTTT. Translating it yields CASSVEVGRRVDTQYF. The full variable domain, rest sourced from reference TRBV9 and TRBJ2-3, is DSGVTQTPKHLITATGQRVTLRCSPRSGDLSVYWYQQSLDQGLQFLIQYYNGEERAKGNILERFSAQQFPDLHSELNLSSLELGDSALYFCASSVEVGRRVDTQYFGPGTRLTVL.

The chain carries TRBV28 and TRBJ1-2; 7 bases are shared with TRBD1. The ends lost 7 bases at V and 7 bases at J; junction bases unmatched: 15. In germline, CDR1 is MDHEN, CDR2 SYDVKM. There are 15 residues in the CDR3. The chain's CDR3 is CASTLGGTGVGGYTF. The DNA for the CDR3 is TGTGCCAGCACCTTGGGAGGTACAGGGGTCGGTGGCTACACCTTC.

In its sample, this clone was seen a few times. CDR3 amino acids: CAWSVEGGSNEQFF. CDR3 nucleotides: TGTGCCTGGAGTGTAGAAGGCGGGTCCAATGAGCAGTTCTTC. This chain links TRBV30 with TRBJ2-1; D is possibly TRBD2 (5 bases). Per the germline V gene, CDR1 is GTSNPN and CDR2 is SVGIG (reference sequence). V lost 0 bases and J 6 bases, leaving 12 bases between the germline ends. The CDR3 length is 14 residues.

This clone was observed a few times. This chain links TRBV30 with TRBJ2-1, with 8 bases aligning to TRBD2. This CDR3 contains 15 residues. CDR1 GTSNPN and CDR2 SVGIG come from the germline V gene (reference sequence). Trimming cost V 2 bases and J 5 bases; bases outside gene matches: 8. CDR3 sequence: CAWSPASGWDNEQFF. CDR3 DNA: TGTGCCTGGAGTCCGGCTAGCGGGTGGGACAATGAGCAGTTCTTC. Full variable domain (outside the CDR3, taken from reference TRBV30 and TRBJ2-1): SQTIHQWPATLVQPVGSPLSLECTVEGTSNPNLYWYRQAAGRGLQLLFYSVGIGQISSEVPQNLSASRPQDRQFILSSKKLLLSDSGFYLCAWSPASGWDNEQFFGPGTRLTVL.

The chain has TRBV20-1 and TRBJ1-5; tentatively, D is TRBD1 (5 bases). The germline CDR1 and CDR2 sequences are DFQATT and SNEGSKA (reference sequence). Trimming stripped 6 bases from V and 15 bases from J, with 18 bases between. The CDR3 extends over 11 amino acids. CDR3 residues: CSAETPTATHF. The CDR3 DNA reads TGCAGTGCAGAAACCCCGACAGCTACGCATTTT.

In this sample, this clone turned up a few times. V is TRBV13 and J is TRBJ2-1, with a tentative D call TRBD2 (7 bases). The germline gives CDR1 PRHDT, CDR2 FYEKMQ (reference sequence). This CDR3 has 17 amino acids. The V end was cut by 4 bases, the J end by 4 bases, with 20 bases between. CDR3 DNA: TGTGCCAGCAGCTCAAGGGCGCGGGGGCCGGAATACAATGAGCAGTTCTTC. It translates to CASSSRARGPEYNEQFF.

This clone was counted only a few times. The CDR3 coding sequence is TGTGCCAGCAGTTACTCAGCAGGCCCGAACACCGGGGAGCTGTTTTTT. The encoded protein is CASSYSAGPNTGELFF. This chain links TRBV6-5 with TRBJ2-2, with no clear D. The CDR3 runs 16 residues. Trimming took off 0 bases at V and 0 bases at J, with 8 bases between the two ends. Germline values: CDR1 MNHEY, CDR2 SVGAGI.

In this sample, this clone turned up a few times. V and J are TRBV5-4 and TRBJ2-5, with 10 bases that match TRBD1. V lost 0 bases to trimming and J lost 5 bases; unmatched junction nucleotides: 7. This CDR3 region has 16 residues. The germline V gene encodes CDR1 SGHNT and CDR2 YYREEE (reference sequence). CDR3 nucleotide sequence: TGTGCCAGCAGCTTGGCCCCGGGACAGGGGAGGGAGACCCAGTACTTC. This codes for CASSLAPGQGRETQYF.

The sample holds one count of this clone. This rearrangement joins TRBV9 to TRBJ2-2, with a tentative D call TRBD2 (6 bases). This CDR3 is 16 amino acids long. Germline CDR1 and CDR2: SGDLS and YYNGEE. Trimming took off 2 bases at V and 5 bases at J, with 16 bases between the two ends. The CDR3 protein is CASSVRGEAWTGELFF. CDR3 sequence (DNA): TGTGCCAGCAGCGTCCGAGGGGAGGCATGGACCGGGGAGCTGTTTTTT.

This clone was recorded a few times. This chain connects TRBV7-3 to TRBJ2-5; 13 bases are shared with TRBD2. J was trimmed by 0 bases and V by 6 bases; bases with no gene match: 1. The CDR3 consists of 15 residues. The V gene's germline CDR1 is SGHTA and CDR2 FQGTGA. The CDR3 is CASSGTSGDQETQYF. Here the CDR3 DNA reads TGTGCCAGCAGTGGGACTAGCGGGGACCAAGAGACCCAGTACTTC.

The chain couples TRBV4-2 to TRBJ2-1, with D uncertain. This CDR3 contains 17 residues. Germline CDR1 reads LGHNA; CDR2 reads YNFKEQ. V lost 0 bases to trimming and J lost 0 bases, with 12 bases between them. DNA of the CDR3: TGTGCCAGCAGCCAAGAGGAGCCATTGAGCTCCTACAATGAGCAGTTCTTC. Amino acids: CASSQEEPLSSYNEQFF.

The table lists this clone with a few counts. This chain connects TRBV7-2 to TRBJ1-4, with 7 bases that match TRBD1. In germline, CDR1 is SGHTA, CDR2 FQGNSA. The CDR3 has 14 residues. The V gene end was trimmed by 6 bases and the J gene end by 7 bases; junction bases not matched to a gene: 8. CDR3 residues: CASSGGQAGEKLFF. CDR3 DNA: TGTGCCAGCAGTGGAGGACAGGCCGGTGAAAAACTGTTTTTT.

This clone has a handful of counts. CDR3 loop: CASSLVAGHAYEQFF. The CDR3 nucleotides read TGCGCCAGCAGCTTGGTAGCGGGGCATGCCTATGAGCAGTTCTTC. V usage is TRBV5-1 and J usage is TRBJ2-1; 8 bases fit TRBD2. V trimming: 0 bases; J trimming: 8 bases; junction bases outside the gene matches: 7. The CDR3 is 15 residues long. CDR1 and CDR2 from the germline V gene are SGHRS and YFSETQ.

This clone was seen a handful of times. V gene TRBV4-1 combines with J gene TRBJ1-5, with TRBD1 matching over 8 bases. This CDR3 region has 15 residues. Germline values: CDR1 MGHRA, CDR2 YSYEKL. J gave up 7 bases and V 0 bases, and 5 bases lay outside the gene matches. CDR3 sequence (DNA): TGCGCCAGCAGCCAAGACGGACAGGGAAGACAGCCCCAGCATTTT. Residues: CASSQDGQGRQPQHF.